The sequence of this T cell receptor beta chain was determined in a study of blood T cells in healthy people across ages (dated by TCRdb to the mid-2010s). Concerning the study at large: In model experiments, template switching captured roughly one uniquely barcoded TCR beta cDNA molecule for every two T cells. To track age-related changes in TCR beta repertoire diversity, the study relied on deep sequencing normalized with unique cDNA molecular identifiers. Donors of different ages were randomly distributed across sequencing lanes to avoid experimental bias. Donors were grouped into four age groups: young (average 16 years), middle-aged (roughly 38), aged (around 56) and long-lived (less than 85). Using the same blood draw, the study looked at two additional independent replicas of 1 million unique cDNA reads for two donors, one aged 18 to 30 and the other aged 80 or older. The investigation overall reported the following: Donor CMV infection status was unknown, potentially confounding age-related changes in expanded clonotypes. A strong correlation was found between observed TCR beta diversity and the percentage of naive T cells measured by flow cytometry. Because profiling used bulk unsorted PBMCs, naive and antigen-experienced compartments could not be compared conclusively. Observed TCR beta diversity per million T cells fell roughly linearly with age, and a significant reduction was already apparent by age roughly 40. Estimates of total diversity based on one million sequenced T cells were considered lower bounds and underestimates. The long-lived group showed more naive CD4+ T cells, fewer expanded clones and increased TCR diversity than the aged group, suggesting age selection.

The CDR3 covers 13 residues, taking in both the cysteine and the phenylalanine. The kept DNA is CDR3 alone, 39 bases in frame from the first base. Based on the germline V gene (reference sequence), the CDR1 and CDR2 sequences are DFQATT and SNEGSKA. V is clipped by 3 bases and J by 1 base, and the sequence between their germline boundaries is 7 bases long. The roughly 38 donors, aged about 6 to 100 years, were systemically healthy Caucasian individuals from Russia. Roughly 11 milliliters of peripheral blood were drawn from each donor into EDTA-treated Vacutainer tubes. Ficoll-Paque density-gradient centrifugation was used to isolate PBMCs, with at least 7 million per sample. Trizol reagent was used to extract total RNA from PBMCs, with at least 6 micrograms per sample. For every donor, flow cytometry on a PBMC aliquot measured the percentage of naive CD45RAhigh/CD27high T cells. Library preparation employed 5' RACE. Sequenced using an Illumina HiSeq 2500. A second PCR of about 6 to 11 cycles was performed with a sample-barcoded 5' primer and a J-beta primer mix. Each TCR beta cDNA molecule received a unique molecular identifier from a template-switch 5' adaptor carrying 12 random nucleotides. Each sample yielded at least 3 million CDR3-containing paired-end reads. All of the RNA was converted into first-strand cDNA using the Mint cDNA synthesis kit, with a TRBC-specific oligonucleotide serving as the primer. Following uracil-DNA glycosylase treatment, all cDNA underwent a first 18-cycle PCR with the universal primers M1SS and BC2_uni_R. On the study's bioinformatics: Normalization of each sample was performed by random selection of 1 million high-quality reads, each carrying a distinct molecular identifier. Reads with shared molecular identifiers were discarded instead of being binned into consensus sequences. MiTCR, with a Q25 quality threshold and the strictest error-elimination algorithm, was used for CDR3 identification, clonotype clustering and error correction. A nonparametric unseen species model with Euler transformation was used to estimate lower-bound total TCR beta diversity. Through fastp at Q25 and MiXCR, TCRdb rebuilt clones from the public reads, retaining in-frame beta chains. Each entry is one CDR3 protein sequence, shown with its most common DNA and genes. The V and J calls were determined by TCRdb, not by the authors. Counted in this sample were about 1.8 million distinct CDR3 sequences; 49% of them appeared once. The ten largest clones add up to around 2.1% of the sample.

With respect to this clonotype: Its antigen target is currently unknown. Qualities for individual bases were not recorded, and no much larger clone is one base off.

This TCR was recovered from a woman aged 40 to 49 in good health. The sequencing sample was made of blood. The sequence is built from TRBV20-1 and TRBJ2-4, with the D gene not confidently named. At the DNA level, the sequence is TGCAGTGCTAGGACAAATGCCAAAAACATTCAGTACTTC. Its protein is CSARTNAKNIQYF.